Shown below are 2 T cell receptor beta chains from a single sample sequenced in a study of cytomegalovirus exposure and HLA in healthy donors. The PCR employed 60 Vbeta primers together with 13 Jbeta primers. Clones were read by immunoSEQ multiplex PCR, and TCRdb kept only the in-frame ones, dropping some. Seen here are about 120,000 clones, around 81% observed once, and the top ten hold about 2.4%. Input material: PBMCs. The receptors were gathered from a woman in her 40s in good health and CMV-seronegative.

The chain recombines TRBV5-1 with TRBJ2-5; tentatively, D is TRBD2 (7 bases). V gave up 4 bases and J gave up 4 bases, with 17 bases separating them. The length of the CDR3 is 15 residues. The germline V gene encodes CDR1 SGHRS and CDR2 YFSETQ. CDR3 sequence (DNA): TGCGCCAGCAGCCTGAGGGGGGGGCTTGGAGAGACCCAGTACTTC. It translates to CASSLRGGLGETQYF.

The genes are TRBV10-1 and TRBJ2-1; D perhaps matches TRBD2 (7 bases). Per germline, CDR1 WNHNN and CDR2 SYGVQD (reference sequence). The CDR3 has 15 residues. V was shortened by 8 bases and J by 8 bases, with 22 bases between the two germline ends. This CDR3 reads CASGGGHLGMDEQFF. The CDR3 nucleotides are TGCGCCAGCGGGGGGGGACACCTCGGGATGGATGAGCAGTTCTTC.